Shown below are 22 T cell receptor beta chains from a single sample sequenced in a study of beta chain features in type 1 diabetes. Regarding the study as a whole: Type 1 diabetes patients had TCRB CDR3s that were shorter (moderately but significantly so) in all four CD4+ subsets.

Sequencing targeted expressed TCRB transcripts, as all isolated RNA had been reverse transcribed. The data were produced by immunoSEQ multiplex PCR, yet TCRdb's version contains in-frame clones alone and is incomplete. The sample includes 300,000 to 350,000 clones, about a tenth of them seen just once. No antigen has been identified for these receptors. The sequenced sample was central memory CD4+ T cells from blood. All receptors come from a man younger than 40 with type 1 diabetes.

This clone was seen a few times. At the DNA level, this CDR3 is encoded by other sequences in the same sample as well. This rearrangement joins TRBV28 to TRBJ1-2; D gene ambiguous. This CDR3 contains 12 residues. With 5 bases removed from V and 2 bases from J, the gap between germline ends came to 6 bases. Germline CDR1 reads MDHEN; CDR2 reads SYDVKM. The CDR3 spells CASSPGNYGYTF. The DNA for the CDR3 is TGTGCCAGCAGTCCCGGCAACTATGGCTACACCTTC.

The table lists this clone with many counts. V and J are TRBV4-3 and TRBJ1-4; D is possibly TRBD1 (6 bases). The CDR3 totals 15 residues. Germline V gene lookup returns CDR1 LGHNA and CDR2 YSLEER. V lost 4 bases to trimming and J lost 8 bases, with 17 bases between them. CDR3 coding DNA: TGCGCCAGCAGCCGCCTTACAGGGTCTGACGAAAAACTGTTTTTT. Translating it yields CASSRLTGSDEKLFF.

This clone came up a few times. The rearrangement uses TRBV7-2 and TRBJ2-6; D might be TRBD1 (5 bases). CDR1 and CDR2 from the germline V gene are SGHTA and FQGNSA. The CDR3 has 15 residues. V lost 10 bases and J 1 base, leaving 14 bases between the germline ends. The CDR3 protein is CATDQSGSGANVLTF. The CDR3 DNA is TGTGCCACAGATCAATCAGGGTCTGGGGCCAACGTCCTGACTTTC.

The sample holds a few counts of this clone. The CDR3 nucleotides are TGTGCCAGCAGCGCTGCGGACAGGGGGCAATACGAGCAGTACTTC. It codes for CASSAADRGQYEQYF. The rearrangement joins TRBV9 to TRBJ2-7; 11 nucleotides match TRBD1. After removal of 3 bases from V and 4 bases from J, the junction contained 6 bases not matched to a gene. This CDR3 has 15 residues. The germline V gene encodes CDR1 SGDLS and CDR2 YYNGEE.

Only a few counts were recorded for this clone. The V and J genes are TRBV11-2 and TRBJ2-3; 7 positions agree with TRBD2. The CDR3 covers 19 residues. After removal of 5 bases from V and 2 bases from J, the junction contained 19 bases not matched to a gene. In germline, CDR1 is SGHAT, CDR2 FQNNGV. CDR3 amino acids: CASSAPSGRTYLFTDTQYF. CDR3 nucleotides: TGTGCCAGCAGCGCACCTAGCGGCCGGACCTACCTTTTCACAGATACGCAGTATTTT.

The V gene is TRBV21-1, the J gene TRBJ2-4; the table's D call, TRBD2, was not checked against the DNA. TRBV21-1 is described as a pseudogene. The CDR3 runs to 17 residues. The CDR3 protein is CASTPVGEGGFKNIQYF. Written as DNA, the CDR3 is TGTGCCAGCACCCCTGTGGGGGAGGGAGGATTCAAAAACATTCAGTACTTC.

This clone was observed a handful of times. The chain combines TRBV27 with TRBJ2-1; D unresolved. The CDR3 has 13 residues. Per germline, CDR1 MNHEY and CDR2 SMNVEV (reference sequence). Trimming left V 5 bases short and J 9 bases short, with 14 bases between. Here the CDR3 reads CASSPHSYPEQFF. CDR3 nucleotides: TGTGCCAGCAGTCCCCATTCGTACCCTGAGCAGTTCTTC.

This clone appeared a few times. V gene TRBV27 combines with J gene TRBJ1-5; D possibly corresponds to TRBD1 (6 bases). In germline, CDR1 is MNHEY, CDR2 SMNVEV (reference sequence). This CDR3 has 18 amino acids. V was pared by 3 bases and J by 1 base, with 19 bases between. In nucleotides, the CDR3 is TGTGCCAGCAGTTTTTCACTCAACTGGACAGAGAGCAATCAGCCCCAGCATTTT. Its translation is CASSFSLNWTESNQPQHF.

Only a few counts were recorded for this clone. The V gene is TRBV18, the J gene TRBJ2-7; unclear D gene. The CDR3 has 12 residues. CDR1 KGHSH and CDR2 LQKENI come from the germline V gene. The ends were cut back, 6 bases at V and 3 bases at J, with 9 bases in the middle. The chain's CDR3 is CASSPTLYEQYF. The DNA of the CDR3 is TGTGCCAGCTCGCCTACACTCTACGAGCAGTACTTC.

The sample holds many counts of this clone. The chain couples TRBV7-2 to TRBJ2-3; D ambiguous. Per the germline V gene, CDR1 is SGHTA and CDR2 is FQGNSA. V was trimmed by 5 bases and J by 3 bases, leaving 15 bases between them. This CDR3 has 15 amino acids. CDR3 bases: TGTGCCAGCAGCCCATCATATCAGACTACAGATACGCAGTATTTT. Translating it yields CASSPSYQTTDTQYF.

This clone has more than one count but fewer than ten. The CDR3 region has the DNA TGTGCCAGCAGTCGCCGGGACAACCCTTACACTGAAGCTTTCTTT. This translates into CASSRRDNPYTEAFF. V gene TRBV27 combines with J gene TRBJ1-1; a weak D match, TRBD1 (6 bases). This CDR3 is built from 15 residues. CDR1 and CDR2 (germline): MNHEY, SMNVEV (reference sequence). Trimming removed 5 bases at V and 3 bases at J, with 16 bases between.

This clone was detected only a few times. This chain uses TRBV7-2 with TRBJ2-5, with 15 bases identical to TRBD2. V trimming: 7 bases; J trimming: 5 bases; junction bases outside the gene matches: 8. In germline, CDR1 is SGHTA, CDR2 FQGNSA. This CDR3 is 16 amino acids long. CDR3 sequence reads: CASKGGLAGGTETQYF. CDR3 DNA sequence: TGTGCCAGCAAGGGAGGACTAGCGGGGGGGACTGAGACCCAGTACTTC.

Ten or more counts support this clone. The chain uses TRBV7-2 and TRBJ1-6; no firm D call. V dropped 3 bases and J dropped 7 bases, with 10 bases sitting between them. The CDR3 loop spans 14 amino acids. The germline CDR1 and CDR2 sequences are SGHTA and FQGNSA. DNA for the CDR3: TGTGCCAGCAGCTTCATTAACGGCAATTCACCCCTCCACTTT. Translating gives CASSFINGNSPLHF.

J is TRBJ2-1 and V is TRBV11-2, with D perhaps TRBD1 or TRBD2 (6 bases each). Germline V CDR1 and CDR2: SGHAT, FQNNGV. The CDR3 contains 12 residues. Trimming took 5 bases from V and 7 from J, leaving 9 bases between them. The DNA of the CDR3 is TGTGCCAGCAGCCCGGGGGCAAATGAGCAGTTCTTC. Its translation: CASSPGANEQFF.

This sequence joins TRBV19 and TRBJ2-1, with D maybe TRBD2 (7 bases). Germline CDR1 and CDR2: LNHDA and SQIVND (reference sequence). V shed 10 bases and J shed 9 bases, with 25 bases lying between them. The length of the CDR3 is 15 residues. The CDR3 nucleotides read TGTGCCACCACAGAAGGATGGGGGGGCCGGAGTGAGCAGTTCTTC. It is translated as CATTEGWGGRSEQFF.

This rearrangement joins TRBV6-5 to TRBJ1-2, with 8 bases that match TRBD1. Germline CDR1 is MNHEY and CDR2 is SVGAGI. The CDR3 is 12 amino acids. Germline trimming cut 9 bases from V and 3 bases from J; bases unmatched to any gene: 3. Here the CDR3 DNA reads TGTGCCAGTATGACAGGGGACTATGGCTACACCTTC. Amino acids: CASMTGDYGYTF.

This clone has just a few counts. The genes are TRBV6-5 and TRBJ1-2; the D gene is possibly TRBD1 (5 bases). This CDR3 is 12 amino acids long. Germline-derived CDR1 and CDR2 are MNHEY and SVGAGI. Trimming removed 9 bases at V and 7 bases at J, with 15 bases between. The CDR3 here is CASGTPFFGYTF. The DNA of the CDR3 is TGTGCCAGTGGGACGCCGTTTTTTGGCTACACCTTC.

This clone was counted only a few times. This sequence joins TRBV4-3 and TRBJ2-5; TRBD2 might be the D (5 bases). This CDR3 region has 14 residues. Trimming removed 2 bases from V and 6 bases from J, with 13 bases in between. Germline V gene sequence: CDR1 LGHNA, CDR2 YSLEER. The CDR3, as DNA: TGCGCCAGCAGCCAAAGAAGGGCGGGTCAGACCCAGTACTTC. It yields the protein CASSQRRAGQTQYF.

This chain connects TRBV30 to TRBJ1-1, with D possibly TRBD1 on 5 matching bases. CDR1 is GTSNPN, CDR2 SVGIG, per germline (reference sequence). This CDR3 is 12 amino acids long. The germline V and J ends were trimmed by 3 bases and 9 bases, with 14 bases remaining between them. The CDR3 nucleotides read TGTGCCTGGAGAGCCGCACAGGTAAAAGCTTTCTTT. It specifies CAWRAAQVKAFF.

The genes are TRBV7-2 and TRBJ1-5; D not certain. Germline V lookup: CDR1 SGHTA, CDR2 FQGNSA. Trimming removed 2 bases at V and 5 bases at J, with 19 bases between. The CDR3 contains 17 residues. In nucleotides, the CDR3 is TGTGCCAGCAGCTTATCAGGACCCCGAGAGCTTCATCAGCCCCAGCATTTT. It translates to CASSLSGPRELHQPQHF.

The chain links TRBV29-1 to TRBJ2-7, with D possibly TRBD1 on 6 matching bases. Trimming cost V 3 bases and J 5 bases, with 14 bases left between them. Germline V CDR1 and CDR2: SQVTM, ANQGSEA. This CDR3 comprises 13 residues. CDR3 nucleotides: TGCAGCGTTGATGGCAGGGGTGGGGACGAGCAGTACTTC. Translation: CSVDGRGGDEQYF.

This clone showed up just a few times. The chain links TRBV11-3 to TRBJ2-3; no reliable D call. Between the trimmed V and J ends, which lost 7 bases and 7 bases, there was a span of 9 bases. Germline loops: CDR1 SGHNT, CDR2 YENEEA. CDR3 length: 11 residues. The CDR3 region is CASTAAYTQYF. Written as DNA, the CDR3 is TGTGCCAGCACGGCGGCGTATACGCAGTATTTT.